Each of the 7 T cell receptor beta chains below was sequenced from the same sample in a study of T cells after yellow fever vaccination. Each CDR3 protein gets one entry after TCRdb re-called the 5' RACE reads with MiXCR. The sample consists of about 320,000 distinct CDR3 sequences, over 3.5% of them appearing once. The sequences come from PBMCs, collected 15 days after the yellow fever booster vaccination. These receptor sequences come from a man younger than 35 who received the YFV17D yellow fever vaccine.

This clonotype has at least ten counts. In DNA, the CDR3 is TGTGCCAGCAAAGGACTAGCGGGGGGTGGGACCCAGTACTTC. It is translated as CASKGLAGGGTQYF. The chain couples TRBV6-5 to TRBJ2-5; 14 bases line up with TRBD2. The CDR3 runs to 14 residues. Germline CDR1 reads MNHEY; CDR2 reads SVGAGI. After removal of 7 bases from V and 7 bases from J, the junction contained 5 bases not matched to a gene.

Ten or more counts support this clonotype. The chain employs TRBV29-1 and TRBJ2-2, with D perhaps matching TRBD1 (6 bases). The CDR3 runs to 15 residues. The germline CDR1 and CDR2 sequences are SQVTM and ANQGSEA. With 1 base removed from V and 1 base from J, the gap between germline ends came to 10 bases. CDR3 sequence: CSVEVRGQNTGELFF. As DNA, the CDR3 is TGCAGCGTTGAAGTTCGGGGACAGAACACCGGGGAGCTGTTTTTT.

At least ten counts were recorded for this clonotype. The chain recombines TRBV7-6 with TRBJ2-1; TRBD2 agrees at 7 bases. The CDR3 totals 14 residues. Germline trimming cut 5 bases from V and 8 bases from J; bases unmatched to any gene: 9. The germline V gene has CDR1 SGHVS and CDR2 FNYEAQ. Written as DNA, the CDR3 is TGTGCCAGCAGCCCCTCGGGGGGAGCGGATGAGCAGTTCTTC. Its protein product is CASSPSGGADEQFF.

V and J are TRBV5-1 and TRBJ1-1, with D possibly TRBD1 on 5 matching bases. The V gene's germline CDR1 is SGHRS and CDR2 YFSETQ. The CDR3 consists of 12 residues. The ends were cut back, 1 base at V and 11 bases at J, with 12 bases in the middle. The CDR3 region is CASSLMGLDAFF. CDR3 bases: TGCGCCAGCAGCTTGATGGGGCTGGACGCTTTCTTT. Based on the CDR3 plus reference TRBV5-1 and TRBJ1-1, the full variable domain is KAGVTQTPRYLIKTRGQQVTLSCSPISGHRSVSWYQQTPGQGLQFLFEYFSETQRNKGNFPGRFSGRQFSNSRSEMNVSTLELGDSALYLCASSLMGLDAFFGQGTRLTVV.

The table lists this clonotype with many counts. The chain joins TRBV20-1 to TRBJ1-1; D not resolved. The CDR3 is 13 residues long. V lost 5 bases and J 6 bases, leaving 16 bases between the germline ends. Germline lookup yields CDR1 DFQATT and CDR2 SNEGSKA (reference sequence). CDR3 region: CSAFSGIGAEAFF. The CDR3 coding sequence is TGCAGTGCTTTTTCGGGGATTGGCGCTGAAGCTTTCTTT.

A few counts support this clonotype. The chain employs TRBV7-9 and TRBJ1-1; TRBD1 aligns across 9 bases. In germline, CDR1 is SEHNR, CDR2 FQNEAQ (reference sequence). Germline trimming cut 6 bases from V and 5 bases from J; bases unmatched to any gene: 7. This CDR3 comprises 14 residues. In DNA, the CDR3 is TGTGCCAGCAGGGTACAGGGGGCATGGACTGAAGCTTTCTTT. Its translation is CASRVQGAWTEAFF.

At least ten counts were recorded for this clonotype. The genes are TRBV5-1 and TRBJ1-6; 7 nucleotides agree with TRBD1. The V segment lost 4 bases and the J segment 2 bases; nucleotides outside the gene matches: 3. CDR1 and CDR2 from the germline V gene are SGHRS and YFSETQ. The CDR3 consists of 15 residues. CDR3 sequence: CASSPQGAYNSPLHF. The CDR3 DNA reads TGCGCCAGCAGCCCCCAGGGGGCCTATAATTCACCCCTCCACTTT.